This T cell receptor beta chain appears in the sequencing data of a study of blood T cell repertoires in COVID-19. Study processing details: Amplification of reference gene primers provided the estimated nucleated cell counts. TCRdb's copy holds only in-frame clones and misses some; the assay was immunoSEQ multiplex PCR. For V, J and clone size, that table is used; D and trimming come from the DNA. The profile shows 70,000 to 85,000 clones, approximately 83% of them singletons. The CDR3 loop spans 14 amino acids. Germline CDR1 reads MRHNA; CDR2 reads SNTAGT. Unmatched junction bases numbered 6, after V lost 6 bases and J lost 5 bases.

This receptor was identified in a human donor in a cohort sampled during active COVID-19. The chain carries TRBV6-4 and TRBJ1-4, with 7 bases that match TRBD1. Source material: peripheral blood. The DNA of the CDR3 is TGTGCCAGCAGAACCGGGACAGAGAATGAAAAACTGTTTTTT. Translating gives CASRTGTENEKLFF.